This TCR beta chain was profiled in a study of CD8 T cells in Susac syndrome. Study results and limitations: The study recognized that its TCR sequencing and HLA analysis covered a relatively small number of individuals.

Germline CDR1 and CDR2: SGHDT and YYEEEE. There are 14 residues in the CDR3. V lost 0 bases, J lost 9 bases, and 13 bases lay in between. Comments on this clonotype: Its antigen is still unknown.

TEMRA cells were FACS-enriched and CD8+ and CD4+ T cells negatively isolated. RNA totalling roughly 0.45 to 1 ug underwent reverse transcription with random hexamers. Multiplex immunoSEQ PCR targeted 54 Vbeta and 13 Jbeta TCR beta segments. TCRdb re-derived calls from the immunoSEQ multiplex PCR reads in MiXCR, one entry per CDR3 protein. The table includes approximately 120,000 distinct CDR3 sequences, more than 90% detected once. This clonotype was obtained from a human donor in good health. The V call is TRBV5-6, the J call TRBJ2-1; possibly TRBD2 for D (5 bases). The sequencing sample was made of CD4+ T cells from PBMCs. The CDR3 protein is CASSLELGRSEQFF. The CDR3 DNA reads TGTGCCAGCAGCTTGGAGTTGGGGAGAAGTGAGCAGTTCTTC.